The next 28 T cell receptor beta chains were all read from a single sample in a study of a mutant IDH1 vaccine in newly diagnosed glioma. Their antigen targets remain unknown. The time point is: week 35, safety follow-up. Every single dose of the vaccine, 300 ug of mutant IDH1 20-mer peptide, came with topical imiquimod. Some clones are missing from TCRdb's copy, which holds only in-frame ones; the method was immunoSEQ multiplex PCR. The sample includes around 70,000 clones, more than 85% of them seen just once. Sequencing was performed on PBMCs, taken from a glioma patient whose treatment included an IDH1 peptide vaccine. The receptors were gathered from a man under 40 with glioma.

This clone is a singleton in its sample. The gene calls are TRBV5-1 and TRBJ2-2; D is unresolved. V was pared by 4 bases and J by 4 bases, with 17 bases between. Germline V lookup: CDR1 SGHRS, CDR2 YFSETQ. CDR3 length: 16 amino acids. The CDR3 here is CASSRGPGDGTGELFF. The CDR3 coding sequence is TGCGCCAGCAGCCGCGGACCCGGAGACGGCACCGGGGAGCTGTTTTTT.

V usage is TRBV7-8 and J usage is TRBJ1-1; no clear D gene. The V end was cut by 1 base, the J end by 5 bases, with 11 bases between. The CDR3 spans 14 residues. CDR1 and CDR2 (germline): SGHVS, FQNEAQ. The CDR3 bases are TGTGCCAGCAGCTTAGAAAGGTCGGGTACTGAAGCTTTCTTT. It encodes CASSLERSGTEAFF.

The V and J genes are TRBV5-1 and TRBJ2-5; 11 nucleotides align to TRBD1. The CDR3 is made up of 17 amino acids. The germline CDR1 and CDR2 sequences are SGHRS and YFSETQ. V was pared by 0 bases and J by 2 bases, with 6 bases of the junction left unmatched. DNA for the CDR3: TGCGCCAGCAGCTTGGCCTTGGGGACAGGGGGACAAGAGACCCAGTACTTC. As protein: CASSLALGTGGQETQYF.

This clone showed up just a few times. The J gene is TRBJ2-1, the V gene TRBV2; D call uncertain. V was pared by 4 bases and J by 4 bases, with 11 bases between. Germline V gene lookup returns CDR1 SNHLY and CDR2 FYNNEI. The CDR3 has 14 amino acids. The CDR3 protein is CASSVGGAYNEQFF. The CDR3, as DNA: TGTGCCAGCAGTGTGGGCGGAGCTTACAATGAGCAGTTCTTC.

V gene TRBV4-3 combines with J gene TRBJ1-3; D gene ambiguous. V was shortened by 3 bases and J by 4 bases, with 10 bases between the two germline ends. CDR1 is LGHNA, CDR2 YSLEER, per germline. The CDR3 spans 14 residues. The CDR3: CASSQRTEGNTIYF. Here the CDR3 DNA reads TGCGCCAGCAGCCAGAGGACGGAAGGAAACACCATATATTTT.

The chain has TRBV29-1 and TRBJ2-3, with unresolved D. The CDR3 is made up of 13 amino acids. V lost 3 bases and J lost 6, with 13 bases in between. Per germline, CDR1 SQVTM and CDR2 ANQGSEA. The CDR3 loop reads CSVDTPFADTQYF. In DNA form, the CDR3 reads TGCAGCGTTGATACCCCGTTCGCCGATACGCAGTATTTT.

The gene calls are TRBV9 and TRBJ1-1, with D tentatively TRBD1 (5 bases). The CDR3 length is 13 residues. V shed 4 bases and J shed 5 bases, with 12 bases lying between them. The germline gives CDR1 SGDLS, CDR2 YYNGEE. Here the CDR3 reads CASSLGAGTEAFF. The CDR3 nucleotides read TGTGCCAGCAGCCTTGGGGCGGGGACTGAAGCTTTCTTT.

The rearrangement uses TRBV1 and TRBJ1-1; TRBD1 was called by the table and not checked on the DNA. TRBV1 is a listed pseudogene. CDR3 size: 13 residues. CDR3 nucleotides: TGCACCAGCAGTCCTAACAGGAACACTGAAGCTTTCTTT. As protein: CTSSPNRNTEAFF.

The chain joins TRBV19 to TRBJ2-2; D may correspond to TRBD1 or TRBD2 (5 bases each). In germline, CDR1 is LNHDA, CDR2 SQIVND (reference sequence). The ends were cut back, 7 bases at V and 6 bases at J, with 12 bases in the middle. This CDR3 comprises 13 residues. The CDR3 DNA is TGTGCCAGTACTACTCTGGGGGCCGGGGAGCTGTTTTTT. It translates to CASTTLGAGELFF.

This chain connects TRBV6-5 to TRBJ2-7; 8 bases map to TRBD1. Trimming took 10 bases from V and 3 from J; bases not matched to a gene: 5. The CDR3 consists of 12 residues. The germline V gene has CDR1 MNHEY and CDR2 SVGAGI. CDR3 sequence: CATLGQGYEQYF. CDR3 nucleotides: TGTGCCACCCTAGGACAGGGCTACGAGCAGTACTTC.

This clone occurred a few times. The chain carries TRBV9 and TRBJ1-1, with unresolved D. CDR3 length: 13 residues. Germline assignment: CDR1 SGDLS and CDR2 YYNGEE. V gave up 0 bases and J gave up 3 bases, with 6 bases separating them. The CDR3 DNA is TGTGCCAGCAGCGTAGGGGCAGACACTGAAGCTTTCTTT. This sequence encodes CASSVGADTEAFF.

The chain recombines TRBV28 with TRBJ1-4, with TRBD1 matching 7 bases. This CDR3 contains 15 residues. V shed 8 bases and J 0 bases; nucleotides not matched to a gene: 6. The germline V gene has CDR1 MDHEN and CDR2 SYDVKM. The CDR3 sequence: CASVRGGATNEKLFF. CDR3 sequence (DNA): TGTGCCAGCGTCAGGGGGGGTGCAACTAATGAAAAACTGTTTTTT.

The rearrangement links TRBV19 to TRBJ1-1; TRBD1 aligns across 7 bases. CDR3 length: 12 residues. Germline CDR1 reads LNHDA; CDR2 reads SQIVND (reference sequence). V dropped 4 bases and J dropped 10; count of bases not matched to a gene: 6. In DNA, the CDR3 is TGTGCCAGTAGTACTTCGAGGGGGCCAGCTTTCTTT. Translating it yields CASSTSRGPAFF.

In nucleotides, the CDR3 is TGTGCCAGCAGCCCACGGATTCGACAGGGATCGGACACTGAAGCTTTCTTT. Its translation: CASSPRIRQGSDTEAFF. The rearrangement links TRBV7-2 to TRBJ1-1; 7 bases are shared with TRBD1. Germline CDR1 reads SGHTA; CDR2 reads FQGNSA. The length of the CDR3 is 17 residues. V was clipped by 5 bases and J by 3 bases; unmatched bases: 15.

The chain joins TRBV21-1 to TRBJ1-1. TRBV21-1 counts as a pseudogene. The CDR3 is 16 amino acids. CDR3 in amino acids: CASSKGGEPMNTEAFF. The DNA for the CDR3 is TGTGCCAGCAGCAAGGGAGGGGAACCTATGAACACTGAAGCTTTCTTT.

The CDR3 DNA reads as TGTGCCAGCAGCGAGGGGGCGGGAGCCGAAAACACTGAAGCTTTCTTT. This gives the protein CASSEGAGAENTEAFF. The chain carries TRBV9 and TRBJ1-1; 7 positions agree with TRBD1. Germline trimming cut 3 bases from V and 2 bases from J; bases unmatched to any gene: 10. CDR1 is SGDLS and CDR2 is YYNGEE in the germline V gene. The CDR3 covers 16 residues.

The V gene is TRBV6-5, the J gene TRBJ1-2, with D possibly being TRBD1 (5 bases). The CDR3 is 15 amino acids. The germline gives CDR1 MNHEY, CDR2 SVGAGI. Trimming took off 0 bases at V and 8 bases at J, with 16 bases between the two ends. The CDR3 DNA sequence: TGTGCCAGCAGTTACTCGGCGGCAGGGATATGGGGCTACACCTTC. It is translated as CASSYSAAGIWGYTF.

This chain links TRBV28 with TRBJ1-2; D not resolved. The CDR3 covers 16 residues. The V end lost 7 bases, the J end lost 4 bases, and 22 bases lay between the germline ends. The germline V gene has CDR1 MDHEN and CDR2 SYDVKM. As DNA, the CDR3 is TGTGCCAGCAACGAGGGTGGGGAGGGAACCCTCTATGGCTACACCTTC. This gives the protein CASNEGGEGTLYGYTF.

This clone was recorded once. The chain recombines TRBV30 with TRBJ2-3, with 8 bases aligning to TRBD2. CDR3 length: 17 residues. V gave up 0 bases and J gave up 1 base; unmatched junction bases: 9. Per germline, CDR1 GTSNPN and CDR2 SVGIG (reference sequence). DNA of the CDR3: TGTGCCTGGAGTGTATGGCGGGGGGCGACTTGCACAGATACGCAGTATTTT. It yields the protein CAWSVWRGATCTDTQYF.

Concerning this clone itself: Its ends do not fully match the called genes, so a read error is possible. J is TRBJ1-2 and V is TRBV5-4, with TRBD1 identical over 12 bases. Germline CDR1 and CDR2: SGHNT and YYREEE (reference sequence). This CDR3 contains 14 residues. DNA for the CDR3: TGTGCCAGCAGCTATGAGGGACAGGGGGCGCGAAGCGAATTC. Translation gives CASSYEGQGARSEF.

The chain couples TRBV23-1 to TRBJ2-7; possibly TRBD1 for D (5 bases). TRBV23-1 is sorted into the ORF group, with uncertain function. The CDR3 consists of 15 residues. V shed 3 bases and J shed 3 bases, with 15 bases lying between them. Here the CDR3 reads CASSHNHQDIYEQYF. The CDR3 DNA follows: TGCGCCAGCAGTCATAACCACCAGGACATCTACGAGCAGTACTTC.

The J gene is TRBJ2-7, the V gene TRBV11-2, with 8 bases lining up with TRBD1. The germline V gene encodes CDR1 SGHAT and CDR2 FQNNGV. The V segment lost 5 bases and the J segment 5 bases; nucleotides outside the gene matches: 8. The CDR3 is 14 residues long. The CDR3 region is CASSHSTGDHEQYF. In DNA, the CDR3 is TGTGCCAGCAGCCATTCGACAGGGGACCACGAGCAGTACTTC.

The rearrangement joins TRBV6-6 to TRBJ2-4; 8 bases line up with TRBD2. J lost 1 base, V lost 8 bases, and 7 bases had no gene match. Per the germline V gene, CDR1 is MNHNY and CDR2 is SVGAGI (reference sequence). This CDR3 is built from 15 residues. This CDR3 reads CASGGGTGAKNIQYF. CDR3 bases: TGTGCCAGCGGCGGGGGGACGGGTGCCAAAAACATTCAGTACTTC.

The V and J genes are TRBV6-5 and TRBJ1-2, with D perhaps matching TRBD1 (6 bases). The germline CDR1 and CDR2 sequences are MNHEY and SVGAGI. The CDR3 contains 13 residues. Trimming took 5 bases from V and 0 from J, leaving 7 bases between them. CDR3 sequence (DNA): TGTGCCAGCAGTAGGACAGCTAACTATGGCTACACCTTC. It codes for CASSRTANYGYTF.

The V and J genes are TRBV28 and TRBJ1-5, with TRBD1 identical over 7 bases. The CDR3 covers 16 residues. The V gene end was trimmed by 4 bases and the J gene end by 2 bases; junction bases not matched to a gene: 8. Germline V gene sequence: CDR1 MDHEN, CDR2 SYDVKM. The CDR3 DNA follows: TGTGCCAGCAGTTCAAATCACAGGGGTGGCAATCAGCCCCAGCATTTT. Translated, it gives CASSSNHRGGNQPQHF.

The V gene is TRBV28, the J gene TRBJ2-5; D uncertain. Germline CDR1 and CDR2: MDHEN and SYDVKM. The CDR3 length is 17 residues. Trimming removed 5 bases at V and 0 bases at J, with 19 bases between. The CDR3 sequence: CASSTKFAPVNQETQYF. The CDR3 nucleotides read TGTGCCAGCAGTACGAAATTCGCCCCGGTAAACCAAGAGACCCAGTACTTC.

This chain joins TRBV28 and TRBJ2-7; D gene ambiguous. The length of the CDR3 is 13 residues. Germline lookup yields CDR1 MDHEN and CDR2 SYDVKM. Trimming removed 5 bases from V and 9 bases from J, with 17 bases in between. The CDR3, as DNA: TGTGCCAGCAGTCCCGGTCGAATCGTTCGGCAGTACTTC. Translated, it gives CASSPGRIVRQYF. Full variable domain (remainder filled in from reference TRBV28 and TRBJ2-7): DVKVTQSSRYLVKRTGEKVFLECVQDMDHENMFWYRQDPGLGLRLIYFSYDVKMKEKGDIPEGYSVSREKKERFSLILESASTNQTSMYLCASSPGRIVRQYFGPGTRLTVT.

V is TRBV5-4 and J is TRBJ1-1; D is undetermined. The CDR3 loop spans 13 amino acids. Germline V gives CDR1 SGHNT, CDR2 YYREEE (reference sequence). V was pared by 2 bases and J by 0 bases, with 5 bases between. The CDR3 DNA follows: TGTGCCAGCAGCTTCCCAGTGAACACTGAAGCTTTCTTT. Its translation: CASSFPVNTEAFF.